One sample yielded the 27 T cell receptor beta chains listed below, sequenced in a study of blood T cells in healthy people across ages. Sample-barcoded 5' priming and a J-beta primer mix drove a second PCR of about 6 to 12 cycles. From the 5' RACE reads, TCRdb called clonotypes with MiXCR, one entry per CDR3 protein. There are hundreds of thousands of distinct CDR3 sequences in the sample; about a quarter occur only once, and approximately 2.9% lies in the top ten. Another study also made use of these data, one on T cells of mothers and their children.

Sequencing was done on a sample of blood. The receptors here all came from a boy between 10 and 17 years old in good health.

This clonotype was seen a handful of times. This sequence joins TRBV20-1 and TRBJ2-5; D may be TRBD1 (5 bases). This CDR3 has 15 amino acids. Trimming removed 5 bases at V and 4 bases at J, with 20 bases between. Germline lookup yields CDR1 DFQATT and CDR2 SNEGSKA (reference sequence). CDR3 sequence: CSAYIRRGGGETQYF. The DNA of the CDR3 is TGCAGTGCTTATATAAGAAGGGGCGGCGGAGAGACCCAGTACTTC.

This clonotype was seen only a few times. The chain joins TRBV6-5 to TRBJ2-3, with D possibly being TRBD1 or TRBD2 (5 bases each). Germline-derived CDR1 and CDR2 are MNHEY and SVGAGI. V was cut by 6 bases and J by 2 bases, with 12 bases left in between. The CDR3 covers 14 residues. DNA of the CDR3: TGTGCCAGCAGAGCCGAGGGGCTCACAGATACGCAGTATTTT. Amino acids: CASRAEGLTDTQYF.

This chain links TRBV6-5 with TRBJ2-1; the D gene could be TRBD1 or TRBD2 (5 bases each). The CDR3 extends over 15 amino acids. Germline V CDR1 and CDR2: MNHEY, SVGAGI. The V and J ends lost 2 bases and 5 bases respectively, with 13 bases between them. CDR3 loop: CASSYAAGSHNEQFF. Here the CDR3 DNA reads TGTGCCAGCAGTTACGCGGCAGGGAGCCACAATGAGCAGTTCTTC.

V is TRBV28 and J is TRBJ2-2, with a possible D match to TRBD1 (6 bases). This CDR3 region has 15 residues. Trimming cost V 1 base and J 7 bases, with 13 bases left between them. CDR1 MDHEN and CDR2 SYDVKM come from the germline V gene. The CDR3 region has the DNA TGTGCCAGCAGTTTATTAACAGGGAGTAACGGGGAGCTGTTTTTT. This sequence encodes CASSLLTGSNGELFF.

As DNA, the CDR3 is TGCGCCAGCAGCTTAAACAGGGGCGAGCAGTACTTC. Protein product: CASSLNRGEQYF. This chain connects TRBV5-1 to TRBJ2-7, with 7 bases fitting TRBD1. The CDR3 is 12 residues long. With 2 bases clipped from V and 6 bases from J, the junction kept 2 bases outside the gene matches. Germline CDR1 and CDR2: SGHRS and YFSETQ.

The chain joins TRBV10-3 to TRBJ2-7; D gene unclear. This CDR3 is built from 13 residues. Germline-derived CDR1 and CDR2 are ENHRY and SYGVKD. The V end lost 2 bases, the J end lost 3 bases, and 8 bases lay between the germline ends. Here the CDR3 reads CAISELGSYEQYF. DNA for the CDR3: TGTGCCATCAGTGAGCTCGGCAGCTACGAGCAGTACTTC.

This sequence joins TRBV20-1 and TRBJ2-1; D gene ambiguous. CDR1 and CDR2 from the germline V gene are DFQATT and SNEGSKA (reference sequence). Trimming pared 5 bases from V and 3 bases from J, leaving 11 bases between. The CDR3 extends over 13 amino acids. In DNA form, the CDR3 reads TGCAGTGCTCGGGCGCGGCGCTACAATGAGCAGTTCTTC. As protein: CSARARRYNEQFF.

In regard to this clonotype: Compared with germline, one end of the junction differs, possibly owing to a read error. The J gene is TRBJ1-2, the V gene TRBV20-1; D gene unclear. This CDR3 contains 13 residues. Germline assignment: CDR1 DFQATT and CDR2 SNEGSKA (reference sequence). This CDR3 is CSARMDGNYGYTF. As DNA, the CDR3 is TGCAGTGCTAGAATGGACGGTAACTATGGTTACACCTTC.

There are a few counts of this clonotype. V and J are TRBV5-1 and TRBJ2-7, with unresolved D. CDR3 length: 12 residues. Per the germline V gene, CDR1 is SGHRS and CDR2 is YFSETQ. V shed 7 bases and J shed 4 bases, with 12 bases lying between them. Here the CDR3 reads CASRLDLYEQYF. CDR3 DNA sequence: TGCGCCAGCCGACTGGACCTATACGAGCAGTACTTC.

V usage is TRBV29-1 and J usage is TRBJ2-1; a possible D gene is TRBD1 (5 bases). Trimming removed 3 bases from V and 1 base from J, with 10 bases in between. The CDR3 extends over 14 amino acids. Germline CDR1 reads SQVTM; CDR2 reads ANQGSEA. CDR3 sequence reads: CSVEQGNSYNEQFF. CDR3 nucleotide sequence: TGCAGCGTTGAGCAGGGAAATTCCTACAATGAGCAGTTCTTC.

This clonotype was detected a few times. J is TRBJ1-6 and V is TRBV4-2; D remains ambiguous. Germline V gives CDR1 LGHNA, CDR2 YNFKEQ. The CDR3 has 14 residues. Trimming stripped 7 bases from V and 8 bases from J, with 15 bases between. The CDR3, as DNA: TGTGCCAGCAATTTCGGGGAAGCGGATTCACCCCTCCACTTT. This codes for CASNFGEADSPLHF.

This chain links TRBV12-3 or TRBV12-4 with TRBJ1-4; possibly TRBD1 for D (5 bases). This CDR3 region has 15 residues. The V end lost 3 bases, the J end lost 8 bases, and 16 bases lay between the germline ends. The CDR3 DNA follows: TGTGCCAGCAGTTTTCAGGGCGGAAATTCAGAAAAACTGTTTTTT. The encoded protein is CASSFQGGNSEKLFF.

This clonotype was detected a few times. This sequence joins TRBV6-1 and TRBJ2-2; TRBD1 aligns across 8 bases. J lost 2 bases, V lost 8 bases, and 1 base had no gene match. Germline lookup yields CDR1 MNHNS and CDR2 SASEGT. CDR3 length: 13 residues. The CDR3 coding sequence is TGTGCCAGCGGGACAGGAAACACCGGGGAGCTGTTTTTT. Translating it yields CASGTGNTGELFF.

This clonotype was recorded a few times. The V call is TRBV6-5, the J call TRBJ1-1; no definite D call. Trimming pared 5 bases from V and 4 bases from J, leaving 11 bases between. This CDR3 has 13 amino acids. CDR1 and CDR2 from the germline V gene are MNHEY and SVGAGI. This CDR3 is CASSPNVGTEAFF. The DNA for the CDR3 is TGTGCCAGCAGTCCTAATGTCGGCACTGAAGCTTTCTTT.

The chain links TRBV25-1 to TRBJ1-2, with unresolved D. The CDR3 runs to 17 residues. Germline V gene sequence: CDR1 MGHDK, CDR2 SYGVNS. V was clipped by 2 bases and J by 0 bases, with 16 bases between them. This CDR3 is CASSEGVEGTANYGYTF. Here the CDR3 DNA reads TGTGCCAGCAGTGAAGGTGTCGAGGGTACGGCTAACTATGGCTACACCTTC.

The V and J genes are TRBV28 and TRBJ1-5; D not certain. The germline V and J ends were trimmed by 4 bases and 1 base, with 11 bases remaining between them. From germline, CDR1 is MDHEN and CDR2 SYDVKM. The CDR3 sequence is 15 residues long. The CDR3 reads CASSWRGRSNQPQHF. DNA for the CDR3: TGTGCCAGCAGTTGGCGAGGGAGGAGCAATCAGCCCCAGCATTTT.

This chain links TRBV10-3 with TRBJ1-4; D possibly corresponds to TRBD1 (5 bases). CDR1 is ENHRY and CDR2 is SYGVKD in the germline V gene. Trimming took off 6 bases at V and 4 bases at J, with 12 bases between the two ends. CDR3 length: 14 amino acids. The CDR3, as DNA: TGTGCCATCAGAGACGGGACGGGTAATGAAAAACTGTTTTTT. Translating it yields CAIRDGTGNEKLFF.

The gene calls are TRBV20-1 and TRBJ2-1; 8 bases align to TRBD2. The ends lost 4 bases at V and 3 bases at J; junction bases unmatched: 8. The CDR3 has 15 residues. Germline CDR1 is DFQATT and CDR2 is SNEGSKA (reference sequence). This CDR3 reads CSATDTGGLYNEQFF. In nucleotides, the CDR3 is TGCAGTGCTACAGACACGGGGGGGCTCTACAATGAGCAGTTCTTC.

CDR3 protein: CASSQDPYTSNEKLFF. CDR3 DNA sequence: TGTGCCAGCAGCCAAGACCCATACACGTCTAATGAAAAACTGTTTTTT. This chain links TRBV3-1 with TRBJ1-4; no clear D gene. CDR3 size: 16 residues. In germline, CDR1 is LGHDT, CDR2 YNNKEL (reference sequence). V was trimmed by 0 bases and J by 3 bases, leaving 11 bases between them.

The CDR3, as DNA: TGTGCCAGCAGTTTCGCGTGGGTTGAGACCCAGTACTTC. This encodes CASSFAWVETQYF. J is TRBJ2-5 and V is TRBV12-3 or TRBV12-4; D ambiguous. The CDR3 covers 13 residues. The V end was cut by 3 bases, the J end by 5 bases, with 10 bases between.

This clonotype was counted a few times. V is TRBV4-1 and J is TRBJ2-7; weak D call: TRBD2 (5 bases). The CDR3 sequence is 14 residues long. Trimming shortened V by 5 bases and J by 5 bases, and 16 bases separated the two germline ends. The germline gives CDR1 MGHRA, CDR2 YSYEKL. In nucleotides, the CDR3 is TGCGCCAGCAGCACCCGGAGGCCTGGGGACGAGCAGTACTTC. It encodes CASSTRRPGDEQYF.

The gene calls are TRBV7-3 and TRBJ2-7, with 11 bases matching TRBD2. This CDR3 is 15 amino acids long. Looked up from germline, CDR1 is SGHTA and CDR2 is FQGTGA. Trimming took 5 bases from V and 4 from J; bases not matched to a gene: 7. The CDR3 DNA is TGTGCCAGCAGCGAAGGGACTAGCGGTCCTTACGAGCAGTACTTC. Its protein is CASSEGTSGPYEQYF.

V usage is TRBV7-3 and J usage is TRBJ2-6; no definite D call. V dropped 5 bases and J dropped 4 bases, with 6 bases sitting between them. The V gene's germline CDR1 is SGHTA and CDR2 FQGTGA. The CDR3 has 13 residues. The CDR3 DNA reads TGTGCCAGCAGCCTAAAGGGGGCCAACGTCCTGACTTTC. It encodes CASSLKGANVLTF. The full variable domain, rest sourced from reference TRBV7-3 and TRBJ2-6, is GAGVSQTPSNKVTEKGKYVELRCDPISGHTALYWYRQSLGQGPEFLIYFQGTGAADDSGLPNDRFFAVRPEGSVSTLKIQRTERGDSAVYLCASSLKGANVLTFGAGSRLTVL.

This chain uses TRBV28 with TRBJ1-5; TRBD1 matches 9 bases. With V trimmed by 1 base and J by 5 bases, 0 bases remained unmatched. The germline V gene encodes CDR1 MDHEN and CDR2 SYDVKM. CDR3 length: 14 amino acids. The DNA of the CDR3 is TGTGCCAGCAGTTTATACAGGGGGCATCAGCCCCAGCATTTT. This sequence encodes CASSLYRGHQPQHF. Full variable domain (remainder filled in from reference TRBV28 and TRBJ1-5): DVKVTQSSRYLVKRTGEKVFLECVQDMDHENMFWYRQDPGLGLRLIYFSYDVKMKEKGDIPEGYSVSREKKERFSLILESASTNQTSMYLCASSLYRGHQPQHFGDGTRLSIL.

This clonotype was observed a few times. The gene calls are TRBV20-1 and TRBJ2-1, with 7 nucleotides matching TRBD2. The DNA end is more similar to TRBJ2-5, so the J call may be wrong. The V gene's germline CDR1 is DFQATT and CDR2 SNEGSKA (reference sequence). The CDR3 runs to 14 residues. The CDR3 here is CSAREGGGWETQYF. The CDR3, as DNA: TGCAGTGCTAGAGAGGGCGGGGGTTGGGAGACCCAGTACTTC.

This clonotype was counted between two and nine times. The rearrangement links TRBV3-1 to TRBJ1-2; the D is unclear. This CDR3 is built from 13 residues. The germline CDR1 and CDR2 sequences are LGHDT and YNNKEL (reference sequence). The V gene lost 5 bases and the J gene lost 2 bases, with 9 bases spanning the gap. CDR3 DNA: TGTGCCAGCAGCACGGACGGAAACTATGGCTACACCTTC. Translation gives CASSTDGNYGYTF. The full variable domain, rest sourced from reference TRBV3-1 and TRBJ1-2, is DTAVSQTPKYLVTQMGNDKSIKCEQNLGHDTMYWYKQDSKKFLKIMFSYNNKELIINETVPNRFSPKSPDKAHLNLHINSLELGDSAVYFCASSTDGNYGYTFGSGTRLTVV.

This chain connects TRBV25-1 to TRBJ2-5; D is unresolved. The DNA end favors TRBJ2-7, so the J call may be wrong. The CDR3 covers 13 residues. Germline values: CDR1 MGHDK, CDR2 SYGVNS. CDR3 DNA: TGTGCCAGCAGTAACGGTCAGATCCACGAGCAGTACTTC. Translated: CASSNGQIHEQYF.